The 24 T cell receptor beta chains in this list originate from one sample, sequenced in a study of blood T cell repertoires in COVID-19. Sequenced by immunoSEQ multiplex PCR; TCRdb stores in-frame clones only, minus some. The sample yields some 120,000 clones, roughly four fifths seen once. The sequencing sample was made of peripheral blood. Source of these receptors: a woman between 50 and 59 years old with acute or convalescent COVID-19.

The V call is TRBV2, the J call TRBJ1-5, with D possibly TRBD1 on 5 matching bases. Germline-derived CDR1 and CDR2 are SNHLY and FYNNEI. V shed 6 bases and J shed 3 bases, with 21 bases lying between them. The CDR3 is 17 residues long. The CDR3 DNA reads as TGTGCCAGCAGCGTTACACAGGACAAACCTTTCAATCAGCCCCAGCATTTT. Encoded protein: CASSVTQDKPFNQPQHF.

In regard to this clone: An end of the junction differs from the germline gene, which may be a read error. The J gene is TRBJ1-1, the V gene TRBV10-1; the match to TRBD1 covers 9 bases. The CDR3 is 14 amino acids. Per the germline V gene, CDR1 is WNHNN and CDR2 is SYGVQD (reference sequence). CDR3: CASSRQGDHSEVFF. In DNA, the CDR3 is TGCGCCAGCAGTAGACAGGGGGATCATTCTGAAGTTTTCTTT.

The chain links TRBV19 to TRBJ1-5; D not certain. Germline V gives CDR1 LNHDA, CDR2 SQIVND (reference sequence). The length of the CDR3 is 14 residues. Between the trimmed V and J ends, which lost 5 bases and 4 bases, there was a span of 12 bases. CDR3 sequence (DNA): TGTGCCAGTAGTGGGCAGAGTCTAAATCAGCCCCAGCATTTT. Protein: CASSGQSLNQPQHF.

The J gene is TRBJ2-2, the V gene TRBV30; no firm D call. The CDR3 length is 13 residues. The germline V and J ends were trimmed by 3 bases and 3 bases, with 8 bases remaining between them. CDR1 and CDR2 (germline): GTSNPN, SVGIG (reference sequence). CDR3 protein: CAWRHRDTGELFF. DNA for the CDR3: TGTGCCTGGAGGCACCGGGACACCGGGGAGCTGTTTTTT.

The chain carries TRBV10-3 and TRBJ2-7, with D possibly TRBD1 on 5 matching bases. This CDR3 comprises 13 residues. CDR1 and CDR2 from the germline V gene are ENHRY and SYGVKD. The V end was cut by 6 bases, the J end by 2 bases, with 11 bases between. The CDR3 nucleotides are TGTGCCATCAGGGCCTCGGACACCTACGAGCAGTACTTC. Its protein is CAIRASDTYEQYF.

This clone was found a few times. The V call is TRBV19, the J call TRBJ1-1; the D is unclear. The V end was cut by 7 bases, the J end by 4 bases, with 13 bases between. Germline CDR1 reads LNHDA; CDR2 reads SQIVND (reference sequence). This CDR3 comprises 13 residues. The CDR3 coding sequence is TGTGCCAGTAAACTGGCGGGAGTCACTGAAGCTTTCTTT. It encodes CASKLAGVTEAFF.

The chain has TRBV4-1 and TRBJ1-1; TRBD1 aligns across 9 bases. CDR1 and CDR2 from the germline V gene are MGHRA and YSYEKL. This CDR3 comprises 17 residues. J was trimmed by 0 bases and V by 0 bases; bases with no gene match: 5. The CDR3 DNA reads TGCGCCAGCAGCCAAGATGGGACAGGGAATGTGAACACTGAAGCTTTCTTT. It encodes CASSQDGTGNVNTEAFF.

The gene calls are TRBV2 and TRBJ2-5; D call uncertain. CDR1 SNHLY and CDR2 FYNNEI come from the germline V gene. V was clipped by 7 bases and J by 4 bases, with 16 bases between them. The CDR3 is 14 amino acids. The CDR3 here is CASIEAEAIETQYF. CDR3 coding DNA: TGTGCCAGCATAGAGGCGGAAGCGATAGAGACCCAGTACTTC.

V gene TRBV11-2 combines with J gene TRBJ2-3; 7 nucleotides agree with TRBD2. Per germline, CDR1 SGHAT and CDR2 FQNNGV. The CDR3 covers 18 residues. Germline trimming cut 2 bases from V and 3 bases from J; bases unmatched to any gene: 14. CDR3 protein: CASSLSSGVRLGTDTQYF. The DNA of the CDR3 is TGTGCCAGCAGCTTATCGAGCGGGGTCAGATTAGGTACAGATACGCAGTATTTT.

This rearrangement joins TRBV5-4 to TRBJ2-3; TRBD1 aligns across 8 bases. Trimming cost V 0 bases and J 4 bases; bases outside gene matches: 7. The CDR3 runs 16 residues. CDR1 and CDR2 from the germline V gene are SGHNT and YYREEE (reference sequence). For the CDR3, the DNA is TGTGCCAGCAGCTTGGGAACGGACAGGGCCGCAGATACGCAGTATTTT. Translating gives CASSLGTDRAADTQYF.

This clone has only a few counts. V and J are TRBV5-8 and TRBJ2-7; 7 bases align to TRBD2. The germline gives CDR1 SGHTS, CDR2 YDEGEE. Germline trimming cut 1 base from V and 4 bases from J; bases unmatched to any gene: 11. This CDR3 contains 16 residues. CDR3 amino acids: CASSLQSLGGTYEQYF. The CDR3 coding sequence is TGTGCCAGCAGCTTGCAGTCTCTGGGAGGGACTTACGAGCAGTACTTC.

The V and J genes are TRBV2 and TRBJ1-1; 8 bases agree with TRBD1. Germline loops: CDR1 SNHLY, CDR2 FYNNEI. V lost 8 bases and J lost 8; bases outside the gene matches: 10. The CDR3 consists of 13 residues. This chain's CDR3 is CASGGTGPREAFF. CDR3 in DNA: TGTGCCAGCGGGGGGACAGGACCCAGGGAAGCTTTCTTT.

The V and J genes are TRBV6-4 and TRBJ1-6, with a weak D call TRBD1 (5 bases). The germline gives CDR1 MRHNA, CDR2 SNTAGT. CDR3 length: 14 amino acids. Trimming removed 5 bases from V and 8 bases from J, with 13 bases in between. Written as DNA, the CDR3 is TGTGCCAGCAGTATGGGACTCAAGGATTCACCCCTCCACTTT. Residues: CASSMGLKDSPLHF.

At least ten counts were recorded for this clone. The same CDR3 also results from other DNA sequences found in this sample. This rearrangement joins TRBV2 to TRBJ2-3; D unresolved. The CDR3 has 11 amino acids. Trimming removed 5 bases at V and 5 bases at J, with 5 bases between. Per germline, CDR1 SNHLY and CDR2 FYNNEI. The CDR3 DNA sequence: TGTGCCAGCAGTACAAGAGATACGCAGTATTTT. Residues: CASSTRDTQYF.

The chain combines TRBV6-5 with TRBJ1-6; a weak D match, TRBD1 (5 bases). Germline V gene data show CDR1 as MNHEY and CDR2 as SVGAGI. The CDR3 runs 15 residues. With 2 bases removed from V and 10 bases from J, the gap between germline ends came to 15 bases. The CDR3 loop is CASSYAGGGSSPLHF. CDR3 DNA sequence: TGTGCCAGCAGTTACGCTGGGGGGGGGTCATCACCCCTCCACTTT.

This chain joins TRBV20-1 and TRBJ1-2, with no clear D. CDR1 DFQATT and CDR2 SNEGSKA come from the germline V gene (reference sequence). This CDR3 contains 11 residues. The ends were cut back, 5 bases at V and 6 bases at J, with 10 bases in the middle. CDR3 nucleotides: TGCAGTGCTCCTAGTTCTGATGGCTACACCTTC. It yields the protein CSAPSSDGYTF.

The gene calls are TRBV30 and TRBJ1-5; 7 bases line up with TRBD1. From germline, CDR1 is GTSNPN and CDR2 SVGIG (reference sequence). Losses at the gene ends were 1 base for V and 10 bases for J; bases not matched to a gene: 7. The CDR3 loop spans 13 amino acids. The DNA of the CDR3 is TGTGCCTGGAGTGACTCCCGAGGGGGCCCCCAGCATTTT. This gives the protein CAWSDSRGGPQHF.

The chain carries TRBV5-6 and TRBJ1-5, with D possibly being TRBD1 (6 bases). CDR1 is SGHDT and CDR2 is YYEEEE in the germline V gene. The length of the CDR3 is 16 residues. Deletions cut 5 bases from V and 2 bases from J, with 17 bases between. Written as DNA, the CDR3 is TGTGCCAGCAGACTTGGGAGGGGGTCTGGCAATCAGCCCCAGCATTTT. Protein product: CASRLGRGSGNQPQHF.

The DNA of the CDR3 is TGTGCCACCAGTGACCCCGCGGGGGGCGACTACAATGAGCAGTTCTTC. Amino acid sequence: CATSDPAGGDYNEQFF. The chain is built from TRBV24-1 and TRBJ2-1; 8 positions agree with TRBD2. The V segment lost 4 bases and the J segment 3 bases; nucleotides outside the gene matches: 7. Germline CDR1 reads KGHDR; CDR2 reads SFDVKD. The CDR3 spans 16 residues.

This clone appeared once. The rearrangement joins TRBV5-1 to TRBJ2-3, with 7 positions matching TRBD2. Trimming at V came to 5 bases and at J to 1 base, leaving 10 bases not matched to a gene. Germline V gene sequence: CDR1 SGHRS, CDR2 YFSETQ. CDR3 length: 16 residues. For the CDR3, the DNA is TGCGCCAGCAGTAAAGGACTAGAAGGAGGCACAGATACGCAGTATTTT. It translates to CASSKGLEGGTDTQYF.

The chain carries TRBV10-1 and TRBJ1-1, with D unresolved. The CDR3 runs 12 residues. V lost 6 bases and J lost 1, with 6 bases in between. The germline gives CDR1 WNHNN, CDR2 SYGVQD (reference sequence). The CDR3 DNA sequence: TGCGCCAGCAGCACAAAGAACACTGAAGCTTTCTTT. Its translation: CASSTKNTEAFF.

DNA of the CDR3: TGTGCCAGTAGCCCGGGACAGGTTAACACTGAAGCTTTCTTT. It translates to CASSPGQVNTEAFF. The V and J genes are TRBV19 and TRBJ1-1, with 8 bases lining up with TRBD1. Germline trimming cut 6 bases from V and 2 bases from J; bases unmatched to any gene: 5. Germline CDR1 LNHDA, CDR2 SQIVND (reference sequence). The CDR3 sequence is 14 residues long.

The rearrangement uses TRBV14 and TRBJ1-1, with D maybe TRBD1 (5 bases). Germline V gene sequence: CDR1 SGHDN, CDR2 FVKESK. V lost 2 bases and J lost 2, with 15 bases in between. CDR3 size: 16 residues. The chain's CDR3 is CASSQYSGLVNTEAFF. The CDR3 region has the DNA TGTGCCAGCAGCCAATATTCAGGGCTTGTTAACACTGAAGCTTTCTTT.

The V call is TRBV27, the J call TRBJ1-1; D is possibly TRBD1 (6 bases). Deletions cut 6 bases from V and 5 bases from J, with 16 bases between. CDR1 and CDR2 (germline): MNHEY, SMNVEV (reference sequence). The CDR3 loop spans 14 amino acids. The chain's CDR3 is CASRKQGLRTEAFF. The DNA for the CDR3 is TGTGCCAGCAGGAAACAGGGTTTAAGGACTGAAGCTTTCTTT.